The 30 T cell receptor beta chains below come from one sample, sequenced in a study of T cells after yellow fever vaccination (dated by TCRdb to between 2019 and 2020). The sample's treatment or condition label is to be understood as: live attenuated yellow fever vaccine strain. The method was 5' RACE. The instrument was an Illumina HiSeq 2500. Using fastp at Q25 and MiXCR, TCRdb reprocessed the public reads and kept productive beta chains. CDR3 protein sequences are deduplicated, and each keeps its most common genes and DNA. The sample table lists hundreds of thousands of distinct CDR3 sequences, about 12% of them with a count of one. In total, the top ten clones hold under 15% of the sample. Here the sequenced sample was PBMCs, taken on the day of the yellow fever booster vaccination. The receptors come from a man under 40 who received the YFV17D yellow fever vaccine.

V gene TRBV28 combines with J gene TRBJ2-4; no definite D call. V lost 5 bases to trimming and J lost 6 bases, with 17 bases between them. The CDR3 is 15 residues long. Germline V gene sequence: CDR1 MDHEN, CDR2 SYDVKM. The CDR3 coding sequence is TGTGCCAGCAGTCTGGCCCCCCTGGGCCCAAACATTCAGTACTTC. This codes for CASSLAPLGPNIQYF.

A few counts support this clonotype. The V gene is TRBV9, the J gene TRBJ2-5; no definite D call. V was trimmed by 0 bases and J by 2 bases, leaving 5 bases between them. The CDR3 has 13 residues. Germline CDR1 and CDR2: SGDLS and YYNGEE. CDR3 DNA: TGTGCCAGCAGCGTAGATCTTCAAGAGACCCAGTACTTC. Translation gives CASSVDLQETQYF.

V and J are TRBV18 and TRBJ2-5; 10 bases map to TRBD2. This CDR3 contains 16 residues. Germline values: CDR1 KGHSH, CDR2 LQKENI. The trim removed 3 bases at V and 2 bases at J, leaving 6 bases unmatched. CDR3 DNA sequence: TGTGCCAGCTCACCTCCTAGCGGGAGTTTTCAAGAGACCCAGTACTTC. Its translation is CASSPPSGSFQETQYF.

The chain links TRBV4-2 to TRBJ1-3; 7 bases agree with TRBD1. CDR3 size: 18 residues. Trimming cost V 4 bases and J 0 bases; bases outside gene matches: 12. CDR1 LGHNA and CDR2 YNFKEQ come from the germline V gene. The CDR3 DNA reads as TGTGCCAGCAGCCTAACCAGGGGGGGGACCCTCTCTGGAAACACCATATATTTT. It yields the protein CASSLTRGGTLSGNTIYF.

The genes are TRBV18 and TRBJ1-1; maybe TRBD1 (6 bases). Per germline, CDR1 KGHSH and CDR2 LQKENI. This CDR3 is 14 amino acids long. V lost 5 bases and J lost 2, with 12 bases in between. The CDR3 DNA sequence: TGTGCCAGCTCAATGGGGGCCTCTAACACTGAAGCTTTCTTT. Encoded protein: CASSMGASNTEAFF.

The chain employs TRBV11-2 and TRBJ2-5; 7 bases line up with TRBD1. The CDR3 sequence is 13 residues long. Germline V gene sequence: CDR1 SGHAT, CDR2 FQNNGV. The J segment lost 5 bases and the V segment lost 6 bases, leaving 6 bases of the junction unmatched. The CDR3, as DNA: TGTGCCAGCAGGCAGGGGGAAGCGGAGACCCAGTACTTC. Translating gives CASRQGEAETQYF.

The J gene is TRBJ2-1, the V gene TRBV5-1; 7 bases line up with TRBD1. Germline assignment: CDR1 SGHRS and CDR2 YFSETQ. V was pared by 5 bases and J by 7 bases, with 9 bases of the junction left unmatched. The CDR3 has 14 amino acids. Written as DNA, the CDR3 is TGCGCCAGCAGGACAGGGTCGGGTGGGAATGAGCAGTTCTTC. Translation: CASRTGSGGNEQFF.

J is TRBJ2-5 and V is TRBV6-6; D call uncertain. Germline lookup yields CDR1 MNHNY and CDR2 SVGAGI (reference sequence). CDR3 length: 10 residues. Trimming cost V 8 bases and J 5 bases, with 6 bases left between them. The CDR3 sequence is CASEDETQYF. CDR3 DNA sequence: TGTGCCAGCGAAGATGAGACCCAGTACTTC.

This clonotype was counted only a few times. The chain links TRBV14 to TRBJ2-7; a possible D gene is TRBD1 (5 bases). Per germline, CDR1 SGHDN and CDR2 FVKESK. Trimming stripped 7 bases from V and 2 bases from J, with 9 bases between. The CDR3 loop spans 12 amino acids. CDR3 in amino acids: CASKGSAYEQYF. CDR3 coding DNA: TGTGCCAGCAAGGGGTCGGCCTACGAGCAGTACTTC.

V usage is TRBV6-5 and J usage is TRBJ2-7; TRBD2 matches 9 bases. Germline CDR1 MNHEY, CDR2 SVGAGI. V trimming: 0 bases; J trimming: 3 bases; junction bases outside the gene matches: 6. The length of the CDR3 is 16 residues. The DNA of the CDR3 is TGTGCCAGCAGTTACTCTCTAGCGGGGAGACACTACGAGCAGTACTTC. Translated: CASSYSLAGRHYEQYF.

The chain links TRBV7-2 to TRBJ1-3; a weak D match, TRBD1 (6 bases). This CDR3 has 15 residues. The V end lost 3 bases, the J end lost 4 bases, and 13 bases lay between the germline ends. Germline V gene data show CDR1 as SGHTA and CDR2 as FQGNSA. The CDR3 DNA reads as TGTGCCAGCAGCTTTCTCAGGGGTGGCGGAAACACCATATATTTT. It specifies CASSFLRGGGNTIYF.

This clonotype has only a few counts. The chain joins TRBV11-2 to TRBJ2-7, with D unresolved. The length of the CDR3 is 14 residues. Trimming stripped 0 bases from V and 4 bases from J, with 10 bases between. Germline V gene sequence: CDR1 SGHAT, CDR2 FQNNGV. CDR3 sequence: CASSLEQNLYEQYF. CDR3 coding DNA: TGTGCCAGCAGCTTAGAACAGAATTTGTACGAGCAGTACTTC.

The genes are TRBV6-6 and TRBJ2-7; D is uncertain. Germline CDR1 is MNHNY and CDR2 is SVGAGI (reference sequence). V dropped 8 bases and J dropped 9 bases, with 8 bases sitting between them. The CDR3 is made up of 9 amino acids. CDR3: CASGVGQYF. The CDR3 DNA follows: TGTGCCAGCGGGGTTGGGCAGTACTTC.

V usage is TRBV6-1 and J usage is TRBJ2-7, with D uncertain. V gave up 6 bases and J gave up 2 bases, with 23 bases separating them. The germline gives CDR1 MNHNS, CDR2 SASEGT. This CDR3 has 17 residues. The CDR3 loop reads CASRPSDDPGETYEQYF. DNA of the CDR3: TGTGCCAGCAGGCCAAGTGATGACCCTGGGGAAACCTACGAGCAGTACTTC.

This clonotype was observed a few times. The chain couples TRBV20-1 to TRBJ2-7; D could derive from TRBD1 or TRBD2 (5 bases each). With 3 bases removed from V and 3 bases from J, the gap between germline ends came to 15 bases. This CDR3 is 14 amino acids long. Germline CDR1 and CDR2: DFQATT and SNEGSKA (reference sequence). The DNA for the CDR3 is TGCAGTGCTAGTGAAAGGGGAGTGGTCTACGAGCAGTACTTC. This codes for CSASERGVVYEQYF.

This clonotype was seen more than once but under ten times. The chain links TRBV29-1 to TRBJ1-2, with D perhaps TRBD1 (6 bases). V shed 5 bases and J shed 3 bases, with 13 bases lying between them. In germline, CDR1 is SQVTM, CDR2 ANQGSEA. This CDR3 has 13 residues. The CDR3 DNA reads TGCAGCGTTTCCCGGGACACTGACTATGGCTACACCTTC. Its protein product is CSVSRDTDYGYTF.

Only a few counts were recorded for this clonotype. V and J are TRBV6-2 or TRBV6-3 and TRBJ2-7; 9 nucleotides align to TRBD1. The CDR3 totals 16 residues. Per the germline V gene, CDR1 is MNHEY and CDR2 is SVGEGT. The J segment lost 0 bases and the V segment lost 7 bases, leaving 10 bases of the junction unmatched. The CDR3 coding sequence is TGTGCCAGCATCAACGCCGGGACAGGGAACTCCTACGAGCAGTACTTC. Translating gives CASINAGTGNSYEQYF.

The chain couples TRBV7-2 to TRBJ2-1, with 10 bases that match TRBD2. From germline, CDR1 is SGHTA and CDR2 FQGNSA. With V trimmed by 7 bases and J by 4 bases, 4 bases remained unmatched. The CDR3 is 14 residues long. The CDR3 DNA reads TGTGCCAGCATCAGACTAGCGGGTTACAATGAGCAGTTCTTC. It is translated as CASIRLAGYNEQFF.

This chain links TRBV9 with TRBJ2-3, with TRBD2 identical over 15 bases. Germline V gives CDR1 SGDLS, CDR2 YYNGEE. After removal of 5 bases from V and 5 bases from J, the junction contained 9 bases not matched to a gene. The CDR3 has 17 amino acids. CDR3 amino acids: CASSGLAGGPDRDTQYF. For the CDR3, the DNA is TGTGCCAGCAGTGGACTAGCGGGAGGGCCGGATAGAGATACGCAGTATTTT. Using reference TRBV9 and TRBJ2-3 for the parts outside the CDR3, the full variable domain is DSGVTQTPKHLITATGQRVTLRCSPRSGDLSVYWYQQSLDQGLQFLIQYYNGEERAKGNILERFSAQQFPDLHSELNLSSLELGDSALYFCASSGLAGGPDRDTQYFGPGTRLTVL.

This chain's CDR3 is CASSLIHSDEQFF. CDR3 in DNA: TGTGCCAGCAGTTTAATTCATTCGGATGAGCAGTTCTTC. The V and J genes are TRBV28 and TRBJ2-1; D is unresolved. CDR3 length equals 13 residues. Trimming cost V 2 bases and J 8 bases, with 10 bases left between them. From germline, CDR1 is MDHEN and CDR2 SYDVKM.

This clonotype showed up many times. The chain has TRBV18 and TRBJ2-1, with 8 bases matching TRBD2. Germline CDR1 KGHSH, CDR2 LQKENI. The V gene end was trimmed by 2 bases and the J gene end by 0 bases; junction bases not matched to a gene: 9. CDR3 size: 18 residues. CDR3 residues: CASSPGLAGTSSYNEQFF. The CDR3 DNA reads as TGTGCCAGCTCACCAGGGCTAGCGGGTACCAGCTCCTACAATGAGCAGTTCTTC.

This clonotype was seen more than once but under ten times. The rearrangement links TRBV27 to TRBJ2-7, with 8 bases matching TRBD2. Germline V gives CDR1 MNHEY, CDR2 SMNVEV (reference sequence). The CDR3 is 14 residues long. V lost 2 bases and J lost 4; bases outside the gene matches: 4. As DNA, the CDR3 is TGTGCCAGCAGTTTAGGGACTAGGGGGTACGAGCAGTACTTC. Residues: CASSLGTRGYEQYF.

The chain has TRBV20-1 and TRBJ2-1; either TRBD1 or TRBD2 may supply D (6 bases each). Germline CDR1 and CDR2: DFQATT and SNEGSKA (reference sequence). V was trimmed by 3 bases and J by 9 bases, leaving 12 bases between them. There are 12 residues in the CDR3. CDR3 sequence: CSAREGVGEQFF. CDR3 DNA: TGCAGTGCTAGGGAGGGGGTCGGTGAGCAGTTCTTC.

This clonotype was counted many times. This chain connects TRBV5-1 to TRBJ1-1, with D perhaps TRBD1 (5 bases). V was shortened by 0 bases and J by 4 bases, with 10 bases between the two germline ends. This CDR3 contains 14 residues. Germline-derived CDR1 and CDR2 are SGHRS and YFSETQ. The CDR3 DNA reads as TGCGCCAGCAGCTTGGCGGGCAGGGCCACTGAAGCTTTCTTT. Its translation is CASSLAGRATEAFF.

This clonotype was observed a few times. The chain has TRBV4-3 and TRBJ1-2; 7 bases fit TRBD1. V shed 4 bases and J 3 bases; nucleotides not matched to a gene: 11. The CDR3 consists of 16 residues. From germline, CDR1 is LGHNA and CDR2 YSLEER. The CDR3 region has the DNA TGCGCCAGCAGCCCCAGGGGGGGCAGGGAGGACTATGGCTACACCTTC. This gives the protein CASSPRGGREDYGYTF.

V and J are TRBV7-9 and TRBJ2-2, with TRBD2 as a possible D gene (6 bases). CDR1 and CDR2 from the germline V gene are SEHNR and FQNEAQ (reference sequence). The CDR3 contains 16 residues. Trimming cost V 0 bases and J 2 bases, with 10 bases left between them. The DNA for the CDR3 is TGTGCCAGCAGCTTAGCCCGGGGGACTAACACCGGGGAGCTGTTTTTT. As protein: CASSLARGTNTGELFF.

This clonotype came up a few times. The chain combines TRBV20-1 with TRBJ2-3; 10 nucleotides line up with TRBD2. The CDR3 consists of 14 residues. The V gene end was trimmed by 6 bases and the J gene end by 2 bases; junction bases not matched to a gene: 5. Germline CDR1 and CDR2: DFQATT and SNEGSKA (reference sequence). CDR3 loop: CSANSGRTTDTQYF. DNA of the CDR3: TGCAGTGCGAATAGCGGGAGGACCACAGATACGCAGTATTTT.

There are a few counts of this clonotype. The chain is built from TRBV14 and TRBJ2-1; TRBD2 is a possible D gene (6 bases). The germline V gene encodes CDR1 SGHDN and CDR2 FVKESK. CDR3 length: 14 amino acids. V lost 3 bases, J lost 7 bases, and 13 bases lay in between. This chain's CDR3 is CASSQLRTTNEQFF. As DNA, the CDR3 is TGTGCCAGCAGCCAGCTAAGGACTACTAATGAGCAGTTCTTC.

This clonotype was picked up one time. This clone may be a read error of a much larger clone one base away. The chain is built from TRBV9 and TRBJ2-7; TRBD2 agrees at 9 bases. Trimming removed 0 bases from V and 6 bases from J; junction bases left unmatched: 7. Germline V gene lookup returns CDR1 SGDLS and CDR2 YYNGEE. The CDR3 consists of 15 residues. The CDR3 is CASSVGGSGRGEQYF. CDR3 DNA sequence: TGTGCCAGCAGCGTAGGAGGTAGCGGGAGAGGCGAGCAGTACTTC.

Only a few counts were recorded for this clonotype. The CDR3 nucleotides are TGTGCCCAAGGGCACAATGAGCAGTTCTTC. Its protein is CAQGHNEQFF. V usage is TRBV30 and J usage is TRBJ2-1; D not certain. CDR3 length equals 10 residues. Germline V lookup: CDR1 GTSNPN, CDR2 SVGIG (reference sequence). V was pared by 8 bases and J by 5 bases, with 7 bases between.